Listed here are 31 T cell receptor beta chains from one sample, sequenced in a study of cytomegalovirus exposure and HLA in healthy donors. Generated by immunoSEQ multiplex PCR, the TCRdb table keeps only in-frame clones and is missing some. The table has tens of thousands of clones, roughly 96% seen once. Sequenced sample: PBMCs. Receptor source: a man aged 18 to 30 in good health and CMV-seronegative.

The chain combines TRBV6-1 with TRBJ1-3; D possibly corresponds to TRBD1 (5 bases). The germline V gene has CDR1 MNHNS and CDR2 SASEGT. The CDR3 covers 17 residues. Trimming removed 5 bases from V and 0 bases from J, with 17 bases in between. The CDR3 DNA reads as TGTGCCAGCAGTAAAGGGGCAGGGCACATCTCTGGAAACACCATATATTTT. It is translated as CASSKGAGHISGNTIYF.

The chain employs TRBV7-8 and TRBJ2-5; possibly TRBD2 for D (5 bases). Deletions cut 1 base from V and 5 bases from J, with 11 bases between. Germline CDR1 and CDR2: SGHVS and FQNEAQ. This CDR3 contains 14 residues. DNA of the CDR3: TGTGCCAGCAGCTTAGGCGGGTCTGGGGAGACCCAGTACTTC. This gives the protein CASSLGGSGETQYF.

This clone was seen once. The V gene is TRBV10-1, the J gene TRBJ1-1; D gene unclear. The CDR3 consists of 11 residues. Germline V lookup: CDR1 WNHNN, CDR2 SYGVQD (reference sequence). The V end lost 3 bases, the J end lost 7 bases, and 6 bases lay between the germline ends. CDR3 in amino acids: CASSDGFEAFF. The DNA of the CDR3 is TGCGCCAGCAGTGACGGTTTTGAAGCTTTCTTT.

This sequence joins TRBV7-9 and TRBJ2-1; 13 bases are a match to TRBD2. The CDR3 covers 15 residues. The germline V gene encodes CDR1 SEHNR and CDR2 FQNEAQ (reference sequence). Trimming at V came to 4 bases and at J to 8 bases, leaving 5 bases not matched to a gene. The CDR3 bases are TGTGCCAGCAGCTCAGGACTAGCGGGAGATTATGAGCAGTTCTTC. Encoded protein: CASSSGLAGDYEQFF.

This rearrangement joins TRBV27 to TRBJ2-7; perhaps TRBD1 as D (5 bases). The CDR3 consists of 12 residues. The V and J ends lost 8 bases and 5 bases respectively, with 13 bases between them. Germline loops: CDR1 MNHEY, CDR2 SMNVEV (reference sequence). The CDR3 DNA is TGTGCCAGCCGATTTAGGGGCGACGAGCAGTACTTC. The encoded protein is CASRFRGDEQYF.

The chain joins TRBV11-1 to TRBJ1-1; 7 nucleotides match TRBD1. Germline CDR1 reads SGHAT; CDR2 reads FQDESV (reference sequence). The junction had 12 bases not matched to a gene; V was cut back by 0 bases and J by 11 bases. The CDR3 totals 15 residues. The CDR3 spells CASSLALSGGNTAFF. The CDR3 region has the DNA TGTGCCAGCAGCTTAGCGCTCTCAGGGGGGAATACGGCTTTCTTT.

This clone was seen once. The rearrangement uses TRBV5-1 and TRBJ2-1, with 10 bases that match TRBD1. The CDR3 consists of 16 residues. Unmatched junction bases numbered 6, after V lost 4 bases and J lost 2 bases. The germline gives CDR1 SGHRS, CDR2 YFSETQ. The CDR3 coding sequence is TGCGCCAGCAGCCTCTGGGGACAGGGGACCTACAATGAGCAGTTCTTC. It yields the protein CASSLWGQGTYNEQFF.

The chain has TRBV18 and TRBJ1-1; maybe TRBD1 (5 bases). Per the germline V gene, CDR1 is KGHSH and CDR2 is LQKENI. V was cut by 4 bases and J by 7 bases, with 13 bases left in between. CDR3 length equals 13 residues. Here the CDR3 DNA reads TGTGCCAGCTCACAGGGCAGGGATAATGAAGCTTTCTTT. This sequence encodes CASSQGRDNEAFF.

CDR3 loop: CASSLIPPTNEQFF. For the CDR3, the DNA is TGTGCCAGCAGTTTAATCCCCCCTACCAATGAGCAGTTCTTC. The chain combines TRBV27 with TRBJ2-1; D is ambiguous. The CDR3 contains 14 residues. Germline V gene lookup returns CDR1 MNHEY and CDR2 SMNVEV (reference sequence). Trimming stripped 2 bases from V and 6 bases from J, with 11 bases between.

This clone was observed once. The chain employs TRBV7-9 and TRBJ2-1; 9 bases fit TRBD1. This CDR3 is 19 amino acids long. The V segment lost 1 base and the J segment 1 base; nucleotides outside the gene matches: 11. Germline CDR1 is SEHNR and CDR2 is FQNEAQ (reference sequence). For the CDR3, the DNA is TGTGCCAGCAGCTTAGACCAAGTAAGACAGGGGGTTTCCTACAATGAGCAGTTCTTC. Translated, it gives CASSLDQVRQGVSYNEQFF.

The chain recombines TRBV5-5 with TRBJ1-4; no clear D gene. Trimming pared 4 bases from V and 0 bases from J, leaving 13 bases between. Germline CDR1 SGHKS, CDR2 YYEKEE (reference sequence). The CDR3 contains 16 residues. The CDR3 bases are TGTGCCAGCAGCGCCAGGCCCCCGGCAACTAATGAAAAACTGTTTTTT. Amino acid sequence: CASSARPPATNEKLFF. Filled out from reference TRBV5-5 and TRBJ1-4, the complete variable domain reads DAGVTQSPTHLIKTRGQQVTLRCSPISGHKSVSWYQQVLGQGPQFIFQYYEKEERGRGNFPDRFSARQFPNYSSELNVNALLLGDSALYLCASSARPPATNEKLFFGSGTQLSVL.

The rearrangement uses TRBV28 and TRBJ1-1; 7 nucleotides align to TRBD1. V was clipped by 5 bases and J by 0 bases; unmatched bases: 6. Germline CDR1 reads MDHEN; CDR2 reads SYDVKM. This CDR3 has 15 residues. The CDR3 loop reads CASSLPRGMNTEAFF. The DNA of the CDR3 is TGTGCCAGCAGTCTCCCCAGGGGGATGAACACTGAAGCTTTCTTT.

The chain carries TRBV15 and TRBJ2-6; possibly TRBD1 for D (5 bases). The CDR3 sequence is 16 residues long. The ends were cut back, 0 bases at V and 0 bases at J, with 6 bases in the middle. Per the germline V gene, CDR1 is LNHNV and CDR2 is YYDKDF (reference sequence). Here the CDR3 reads CATSRDRGSGANVLTF. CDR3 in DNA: TGTGCCACCAGCAGAGATAGGGGCTCTGGGGCCAACGTCCTGACTTTC.

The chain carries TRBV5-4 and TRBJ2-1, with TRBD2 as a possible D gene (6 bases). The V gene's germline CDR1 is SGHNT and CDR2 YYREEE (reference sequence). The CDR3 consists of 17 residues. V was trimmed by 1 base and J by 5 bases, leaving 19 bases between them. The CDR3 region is CASSLSRHTGGHNEQFF. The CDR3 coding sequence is TGTGCCAGCAGCTTGTCCAGACACACCGGAGGGCACAATGAGCAGTTCTTC.

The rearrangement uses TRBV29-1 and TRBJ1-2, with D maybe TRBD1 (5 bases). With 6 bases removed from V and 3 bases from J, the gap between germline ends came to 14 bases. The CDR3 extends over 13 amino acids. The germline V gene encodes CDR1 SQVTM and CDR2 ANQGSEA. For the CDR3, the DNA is TGCAGCGTAAATCCAGACAGAGACTATGGCTACACCTTC. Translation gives CSVNPDRDYGYTF.

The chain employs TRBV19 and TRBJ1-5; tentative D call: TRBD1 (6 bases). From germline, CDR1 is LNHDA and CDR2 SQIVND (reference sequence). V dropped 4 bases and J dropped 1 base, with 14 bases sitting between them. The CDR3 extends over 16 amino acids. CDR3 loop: CASSSRGRGSNQPQHF. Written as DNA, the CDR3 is TGTGCCAGTAGTAGCAGGGGTAGAGGCAGCAATCAGCCCCAGCATTTT.

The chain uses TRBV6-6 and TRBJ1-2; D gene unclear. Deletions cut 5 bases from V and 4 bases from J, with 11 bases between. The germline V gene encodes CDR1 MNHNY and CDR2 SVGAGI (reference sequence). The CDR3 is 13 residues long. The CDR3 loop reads CASSRDKSYGYTF. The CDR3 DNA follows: TGTGCCAGCAGTAGAGACAAGAGCTATGGCTACACCTTC.

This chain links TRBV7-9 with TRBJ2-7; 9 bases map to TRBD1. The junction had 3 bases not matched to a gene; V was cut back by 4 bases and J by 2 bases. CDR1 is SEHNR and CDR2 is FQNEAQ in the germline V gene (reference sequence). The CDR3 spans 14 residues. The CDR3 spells CASSSRDRAYEQYF. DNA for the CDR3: TGTGCCAGCAGCTCCCGGGACAGGGCCTACGAGCAGTACTTC.

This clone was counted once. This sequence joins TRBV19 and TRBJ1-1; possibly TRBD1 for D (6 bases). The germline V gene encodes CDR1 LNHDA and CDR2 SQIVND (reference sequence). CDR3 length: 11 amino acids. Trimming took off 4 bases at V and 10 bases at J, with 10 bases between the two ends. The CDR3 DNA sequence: TGTGCCAGTAGTACACAGGGACGAGCTTTCTTT. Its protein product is CASSTQGRAFF.

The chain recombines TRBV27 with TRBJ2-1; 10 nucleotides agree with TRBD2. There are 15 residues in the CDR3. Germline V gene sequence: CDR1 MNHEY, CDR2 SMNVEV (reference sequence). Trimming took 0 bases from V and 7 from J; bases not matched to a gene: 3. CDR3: CASSLSLAGANEQFF. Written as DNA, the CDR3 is TGTGCCAGCAGTTTATCGCTAGCGGGAGCTAATGAGCAGTTCTTC.

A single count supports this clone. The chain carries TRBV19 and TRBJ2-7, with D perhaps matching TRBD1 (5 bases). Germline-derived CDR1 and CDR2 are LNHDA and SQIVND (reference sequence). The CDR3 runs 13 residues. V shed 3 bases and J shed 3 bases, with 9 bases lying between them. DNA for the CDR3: TGTGCCAGTAGTATTGGTGGACACTACGAGCAGTACTTC. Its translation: CASSIGGHYEQYF.

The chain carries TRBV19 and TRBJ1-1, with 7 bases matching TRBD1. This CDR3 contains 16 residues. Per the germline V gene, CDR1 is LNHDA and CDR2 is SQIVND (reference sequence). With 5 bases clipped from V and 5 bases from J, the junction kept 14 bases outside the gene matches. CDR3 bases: TGTGCCAGTAGTGTTTTGCAAGGGACAGCAGAGACTGAAGCTTTCTTT. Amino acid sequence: CASSVLQGTAETEAFF.

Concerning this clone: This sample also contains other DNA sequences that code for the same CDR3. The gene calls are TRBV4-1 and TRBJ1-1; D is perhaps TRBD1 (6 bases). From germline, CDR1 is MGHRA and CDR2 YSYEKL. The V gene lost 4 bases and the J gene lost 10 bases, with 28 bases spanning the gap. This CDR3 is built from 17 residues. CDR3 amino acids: CASSPDRGTQANPRAFF. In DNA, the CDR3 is TGCGCCAGCAGCCCGGACAGAGGCACCCAAGCTAACCCGAGAGCTTTCTTT.

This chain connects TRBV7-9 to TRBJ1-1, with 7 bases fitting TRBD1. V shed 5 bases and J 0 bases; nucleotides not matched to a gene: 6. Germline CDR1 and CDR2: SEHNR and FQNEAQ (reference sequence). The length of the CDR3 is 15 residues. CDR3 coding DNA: TGTGCCAGCAGCACACAGGGGTCGGTGAACACTGAAGCTTTCTTT. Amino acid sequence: CASSTQGSVNTEAFF.

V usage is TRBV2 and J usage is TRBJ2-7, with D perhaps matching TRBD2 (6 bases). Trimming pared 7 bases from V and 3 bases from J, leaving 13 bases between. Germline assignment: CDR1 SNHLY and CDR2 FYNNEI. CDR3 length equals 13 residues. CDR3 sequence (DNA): TGTGCCAGCACACGCGGAGGGGTCTACGAGCAGTACTTC. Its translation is CASTRGGVYEQYF.

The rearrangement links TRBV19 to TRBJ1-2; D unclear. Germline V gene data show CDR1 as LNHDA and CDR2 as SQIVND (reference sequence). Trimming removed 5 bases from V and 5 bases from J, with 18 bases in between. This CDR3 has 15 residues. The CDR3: CASSPPSDNSYGYTF. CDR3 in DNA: TGTGCCAGTAGTCCCCCCTCCGACAACTCGTATGGCTACACCTTC.

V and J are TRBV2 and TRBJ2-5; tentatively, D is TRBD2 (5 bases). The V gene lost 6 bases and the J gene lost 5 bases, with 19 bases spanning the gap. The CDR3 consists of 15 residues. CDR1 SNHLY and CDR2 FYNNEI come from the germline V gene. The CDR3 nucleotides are TGTGCCAGCAGACCCACCAAGGCTGGCGGGGAGACCCAGTACTTC. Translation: CASRPTKAGGETQYF.

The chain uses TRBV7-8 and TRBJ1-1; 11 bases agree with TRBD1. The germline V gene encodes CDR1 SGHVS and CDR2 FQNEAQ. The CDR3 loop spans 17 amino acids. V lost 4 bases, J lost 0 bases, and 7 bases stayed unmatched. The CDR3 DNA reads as TGTGCCAGCAGCTCCGGGACAGGGGGGGTCATGAACACTGAAGCTTTCTTT. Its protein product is CASSSGTGGVMNTEAFF.

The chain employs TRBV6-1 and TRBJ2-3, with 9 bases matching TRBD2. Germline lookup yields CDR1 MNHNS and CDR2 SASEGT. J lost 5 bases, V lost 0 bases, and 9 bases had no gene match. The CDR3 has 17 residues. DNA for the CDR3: TGTGCCAGCAGTGAAGCGCTGCGACTAGCGGTGGAAGATACGCAGTATTTT. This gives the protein CASSEALRLAVEDTQYF.

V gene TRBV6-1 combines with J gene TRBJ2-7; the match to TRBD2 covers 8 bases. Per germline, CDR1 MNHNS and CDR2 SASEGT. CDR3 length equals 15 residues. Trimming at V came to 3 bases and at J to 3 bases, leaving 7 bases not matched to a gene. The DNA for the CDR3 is TGTGCCAGCAGTGACCCCGGGGGGGCCCACTACGAGCAGTACTTC. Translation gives CASSDPGGAHYEQYF.

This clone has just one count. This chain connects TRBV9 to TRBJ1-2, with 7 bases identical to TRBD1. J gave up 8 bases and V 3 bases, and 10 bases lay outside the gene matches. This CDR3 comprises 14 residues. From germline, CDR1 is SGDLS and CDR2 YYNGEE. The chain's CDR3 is CASSENRGLRGYTF. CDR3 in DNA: TGTGCCAGCAGCGAGAACAGGGGTCTGAGGGGCTACACCTTC.